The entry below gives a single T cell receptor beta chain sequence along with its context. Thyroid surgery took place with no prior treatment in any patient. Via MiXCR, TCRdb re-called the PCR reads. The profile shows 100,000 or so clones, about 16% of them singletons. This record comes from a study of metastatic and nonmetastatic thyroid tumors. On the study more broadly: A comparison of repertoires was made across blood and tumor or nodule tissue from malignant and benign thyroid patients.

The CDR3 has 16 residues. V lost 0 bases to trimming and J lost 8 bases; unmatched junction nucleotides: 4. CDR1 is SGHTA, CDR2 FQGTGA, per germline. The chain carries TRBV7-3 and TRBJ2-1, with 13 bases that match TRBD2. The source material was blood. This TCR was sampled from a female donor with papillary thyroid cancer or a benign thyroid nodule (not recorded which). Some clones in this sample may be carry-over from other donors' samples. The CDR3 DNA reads TGTGCCAGCAGCTTAACAGGACTAGCGGGGGTCTATGAGCAGTTCTTC. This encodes CASSLTGLAGVYEQFF. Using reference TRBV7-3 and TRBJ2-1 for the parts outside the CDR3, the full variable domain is GAGVSQTPSNKVTEKGKYVELRCDPISGHTALYWYRQSLGQGPEFLIYFQGTGAADDSGLPNDRFFAVRPEGSVSTLKIQRTERGDSAVYLCASSLTGLAGVYEQFFGPGTRLTVL.